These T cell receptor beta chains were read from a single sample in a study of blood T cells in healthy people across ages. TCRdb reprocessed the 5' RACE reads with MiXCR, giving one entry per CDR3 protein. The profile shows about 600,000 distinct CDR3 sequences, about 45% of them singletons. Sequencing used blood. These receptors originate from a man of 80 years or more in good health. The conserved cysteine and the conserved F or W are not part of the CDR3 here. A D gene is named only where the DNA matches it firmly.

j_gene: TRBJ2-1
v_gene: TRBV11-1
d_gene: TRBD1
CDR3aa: ASSRGRPGQGYNEQF

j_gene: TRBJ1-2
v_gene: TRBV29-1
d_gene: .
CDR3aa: SALGSYGYT

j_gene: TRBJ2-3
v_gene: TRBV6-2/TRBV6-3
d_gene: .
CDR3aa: ASSYGPYRGRSTDTQY

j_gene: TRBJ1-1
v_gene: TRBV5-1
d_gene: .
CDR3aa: ASSPGLSPVNTEAF

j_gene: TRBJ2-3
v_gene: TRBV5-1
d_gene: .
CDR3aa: ASRPSPGTTDTQY

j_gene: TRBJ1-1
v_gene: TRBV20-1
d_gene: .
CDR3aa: SAVGGAMNTEAF

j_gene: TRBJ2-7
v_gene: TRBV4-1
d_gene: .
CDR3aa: ASSQETASSYEQY

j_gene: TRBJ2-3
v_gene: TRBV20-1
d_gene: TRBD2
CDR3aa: SAGKGVAGDPSGDTQY

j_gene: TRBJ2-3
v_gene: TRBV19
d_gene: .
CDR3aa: ASSGTPDTQY

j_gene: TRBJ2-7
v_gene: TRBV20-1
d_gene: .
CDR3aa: SASRDVGLSYEQY

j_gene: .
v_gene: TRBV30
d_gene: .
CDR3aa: AGSVGDYEQY

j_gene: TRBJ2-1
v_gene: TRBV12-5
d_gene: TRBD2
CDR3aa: ASGLVSSGGAQF

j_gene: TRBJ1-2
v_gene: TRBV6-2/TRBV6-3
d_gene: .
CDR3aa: ASSAGSDLAYGYT

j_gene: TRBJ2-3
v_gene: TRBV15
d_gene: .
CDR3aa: ATSRENRASTDTQY

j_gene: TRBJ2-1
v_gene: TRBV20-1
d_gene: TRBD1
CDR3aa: SARVNRGLSSYNEQF

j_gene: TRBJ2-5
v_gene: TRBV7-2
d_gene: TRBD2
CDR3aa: ASSLLAGGWPQY

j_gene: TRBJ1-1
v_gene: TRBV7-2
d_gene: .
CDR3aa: ASSLGGGLAF

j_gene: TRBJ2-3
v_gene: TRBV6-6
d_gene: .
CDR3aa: ASSDMDRRTDTQY

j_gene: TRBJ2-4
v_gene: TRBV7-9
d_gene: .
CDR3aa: ASSSQTLAKNIQY

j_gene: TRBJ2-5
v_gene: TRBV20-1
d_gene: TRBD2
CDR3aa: SAPSGTSGANEQY

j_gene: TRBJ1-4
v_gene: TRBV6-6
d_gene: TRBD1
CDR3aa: ASSFGQGKEKLF

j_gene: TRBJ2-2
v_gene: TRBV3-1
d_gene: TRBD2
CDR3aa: ASSQAGAGYTGELF

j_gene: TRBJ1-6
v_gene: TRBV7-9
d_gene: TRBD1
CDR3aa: ASSLQGDSPPH

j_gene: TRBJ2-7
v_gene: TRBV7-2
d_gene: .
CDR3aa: ASSSRETYEQY

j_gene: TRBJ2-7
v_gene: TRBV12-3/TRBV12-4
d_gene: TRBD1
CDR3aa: AGSYLRTGQSYEQY

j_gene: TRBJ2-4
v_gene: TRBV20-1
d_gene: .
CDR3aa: SARVPDAKNIQY

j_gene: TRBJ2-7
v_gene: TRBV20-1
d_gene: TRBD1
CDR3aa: SASSRTGSYEQY

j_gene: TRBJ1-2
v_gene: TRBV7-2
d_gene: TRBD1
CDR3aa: ASSLQQGQRGYT

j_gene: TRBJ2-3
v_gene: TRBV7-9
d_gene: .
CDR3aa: ASSLQGYSTDTQY

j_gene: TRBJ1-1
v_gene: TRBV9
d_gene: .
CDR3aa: ASSVSGQRNTEAF

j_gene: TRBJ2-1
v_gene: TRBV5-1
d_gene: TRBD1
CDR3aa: ASSFRDRGFVNEQF

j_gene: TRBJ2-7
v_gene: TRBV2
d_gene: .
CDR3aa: ATGRGSYEQY

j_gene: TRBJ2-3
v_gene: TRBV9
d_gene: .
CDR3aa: ASSVGDRSTDTQY

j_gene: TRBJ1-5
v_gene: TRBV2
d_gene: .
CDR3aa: ASSGSLSNQPQH

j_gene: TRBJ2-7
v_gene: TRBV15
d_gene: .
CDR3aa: ATSRGGSDQNEQY

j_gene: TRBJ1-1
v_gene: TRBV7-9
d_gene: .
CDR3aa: AERGGTEAF

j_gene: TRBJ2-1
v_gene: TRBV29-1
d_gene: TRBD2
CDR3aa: SVDESGRGYNEQF

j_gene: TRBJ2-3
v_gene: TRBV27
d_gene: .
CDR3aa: ASSPGSDTQY

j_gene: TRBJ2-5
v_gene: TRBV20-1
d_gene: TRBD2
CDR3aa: SARVDQAGQETQY

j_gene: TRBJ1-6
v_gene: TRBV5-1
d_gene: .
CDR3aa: ASSLRDNNNSPLH

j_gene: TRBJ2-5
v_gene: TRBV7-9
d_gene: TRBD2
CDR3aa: ASSYGLAGALETQY

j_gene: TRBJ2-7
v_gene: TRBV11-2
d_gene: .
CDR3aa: ASSFIFGEIGEQY

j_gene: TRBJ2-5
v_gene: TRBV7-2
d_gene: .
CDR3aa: ASSLDQGGQETQY

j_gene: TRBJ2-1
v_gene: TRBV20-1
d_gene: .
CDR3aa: SARAGSITNEQF

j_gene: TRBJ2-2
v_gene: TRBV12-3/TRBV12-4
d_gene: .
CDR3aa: ASSSNPGATGELF

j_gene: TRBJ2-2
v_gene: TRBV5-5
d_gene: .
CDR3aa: ASRLMDLYTGELF

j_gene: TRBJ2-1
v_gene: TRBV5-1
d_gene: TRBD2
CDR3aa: ASSPSPGLVSNEQF

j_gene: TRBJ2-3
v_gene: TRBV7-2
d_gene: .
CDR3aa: ASSLGARAGDTQY

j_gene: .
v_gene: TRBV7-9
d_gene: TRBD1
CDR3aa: ASRQDRARWDEQY

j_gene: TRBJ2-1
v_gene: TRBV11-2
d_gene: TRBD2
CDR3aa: ASSKLAGGGGNEQF

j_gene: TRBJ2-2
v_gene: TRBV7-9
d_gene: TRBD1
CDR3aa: ASSLGTVNTGELF

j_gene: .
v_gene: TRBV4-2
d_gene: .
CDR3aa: ASSQPGSDEQY

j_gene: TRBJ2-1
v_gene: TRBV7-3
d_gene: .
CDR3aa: ASSLTRDSQSNEQF

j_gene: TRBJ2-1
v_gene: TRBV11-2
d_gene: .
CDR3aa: ASSLDIGPGHLPF

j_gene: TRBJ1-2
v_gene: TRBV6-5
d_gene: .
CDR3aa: ASREAGTNYGYT

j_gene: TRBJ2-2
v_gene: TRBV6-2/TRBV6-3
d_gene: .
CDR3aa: ASSYSGGITGELF

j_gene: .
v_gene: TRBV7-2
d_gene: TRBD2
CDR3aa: ASSRRVGGSSYNEQY

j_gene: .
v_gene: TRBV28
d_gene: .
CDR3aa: ASSSSGGLVDEQY